This TCR beta chain was sequenced for a study of early T cells in non-severe SARS-CoV-2 infection. Overall study context: The sequenced material was bulk RNA from unsorted whole blood, and its chains were unpaired. Study-level points and caveats: Matching with VDJdb favored anti-spike CD8 responses (missing private and CD4 specificities).

The TCR library protocol attached unique molecular identifiers to the individual cDNA molecules. TCRdb itself ran the 5' RACE reads through MiXCR, one entry per CDR3 protein. The data hold 85,000 to 90,000 distinct CDR3 sequences, with about 15% observed a single time. Germline values: CDR1 SGHTS, CDR2 YDEGEE. The CDR3 is 15 amino acids. V lost 3 bases and J 2 bases, leaving 15 bases between the germline ends. This clonotype was found many times. Antigen: not known. This chain links TRBV5-8 with TRBJ2-7; D gene ambiguous. The sample was whole blood. The TCR comes from an adult who was a healthcare worker with PCR-confirmed SARS-CoV-2 infection or an uninfected control (not recorded which). The CDR3 DNA sequence: TGTGCCAGCAGCTCCTACTTACGTCCCCCCTACGAGCAGTACTTC. This codes for CASSSYLRPPYEQYF.